The 2 T cell receptor beta chains in this list originate from one sample, sequenced in a study of blood T cell repertoires in COVID-19. The assay was immunoSEQ multiplex PCR, and TCRdb's table has in-frame clones only and misses some. This sample has some 150,000 clones; 70% to 90% occur once, and the top ten carry approximately 1.1%. The sequenced sample consisted of peripheral blood. The receptors originated from a man aged 35-49 years with acute or convalescent COVID-19.

This chain joins TRBV7-9 and TRBJ1-2, with 10 bases identical to TRBD1. V trimming: 4 bases; J trimming: 7 bases; junction bases outside the gene matches: 6. CDR3 length: 14 residues. Germline CDR1 reads SEHNR; CDR2 reads FQNEAQ (reference sequence). The CDR3 region is CASSSETGGSGYTF. In nucleotides, the CDR3 is TGTGCCAGCAGCTCCGAGACAGGGGGCAGTGGCTACACCTTC.

V gene TRBV18 combines with J gene TRBJ2-1; D unresolved. From germline, CDR1 is KGHSH and CDR2 LQKENI. The CDR3 extends over 13 amino acids. The V end lost 4 bases, the J end lost 4 bases, and 8 bases lay between the germline ends. The CDR3 reads CASSRSSYNEQFF. CDR3 DNA sequence: TGTGCCAGCTCACGGAGCTCGTACAATGAGCAGTTCTTC.